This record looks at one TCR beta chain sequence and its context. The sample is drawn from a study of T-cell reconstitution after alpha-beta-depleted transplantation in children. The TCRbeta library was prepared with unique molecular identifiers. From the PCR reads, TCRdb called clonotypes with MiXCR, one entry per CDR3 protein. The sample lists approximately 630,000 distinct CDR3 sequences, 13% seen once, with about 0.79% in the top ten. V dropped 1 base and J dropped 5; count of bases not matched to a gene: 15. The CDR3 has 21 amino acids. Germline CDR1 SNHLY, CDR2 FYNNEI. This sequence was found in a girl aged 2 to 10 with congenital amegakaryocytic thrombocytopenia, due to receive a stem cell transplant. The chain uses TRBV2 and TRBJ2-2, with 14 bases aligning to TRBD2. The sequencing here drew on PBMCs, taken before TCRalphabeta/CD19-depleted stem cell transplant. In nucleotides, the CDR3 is TGTGCCAGCAGTGAAGACCCCCCGGGACTAGCGGGAGTAAAAAAGACCGGGGAGCTGTTTTTT. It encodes CASSEDPPGLAGVKKTGELFF.